The count of the clone carrying this T cell receptor beta chain is one. Its antigen remains unknown. This entry belongs to a study of Graves' ophthalmopathy and Graves' hyperthyroidism. Per the germline V gene, CDR1 is SGHTA and CDR2 is FQGTGA. The CDR3 loop spans 14 amino acids. V lost 2 bases and J 8 bases, leaving 15 bases between the germline ends. General study points: Predictions made by the model for ophthalmopathy progression reached 65% to 71% sensitivity and about 72% specificity.

RNA transcripts were the source from which TCR beta CDR3 regions were amplified. In the first round, RT-PCR was carried out with HTBI primers, and a multiplex PCR formed the second round. Each CDR3 protein is one row after TCRdb ran MiXCR on the multiplex PCR reads. Of around 520,000 distinct CDR3 sequences listed, under 45% are singletons. Hyperthyroidism patients were newly diagnosed, under 2 months' duration, aged 18 to 65. Other autoimmune diseases, uncontrolled infections, pregnancy or lactation excluded patients from enrollment. This TCR was recovered from an adult man with Graves' hyperthyroidism. Specimen: peripheral blood or thyroid tissue (not recorded which). The chain employs TRBV7-3 and TRBJ1-2; possibly TRBD1 for D (5 bases). The CDR3 region has the DNA TGTGCCAGCAGCTTAGAGGTGGCAGGGTACGGCTACACCTTC. Its protein product is CASSLEVAGYGYTF.